What follows is one T cell receptor (beta chain) and its context. What it recognizes is unknown. The sample originates from a study of blood T cells in healthy people across ages. Study-level points and caveats: Strongly correlated with naive T cell percentage was TCR beta diversity.

A J-beta primer mix and a sample-barcoded 5' primer were used in a second PCR of about 7 to 12 cycles. Each cDNA molecule, via a template-switch adaptor with 12 random nucleotides, was tagged. TCRdb reprocessed the 5' RACE reads with MiXCR, giving one entry per CDR3 protein. Of about 1.4 million distinct CDR3 sequences listed, around 55% are singletons. This CDR3 comprises 14 residues. CDR1 SEHNR and CDR2 FQNEAQ come from the germline V gene (reference sequence). The ends were cut back, 5 bases at V and 2 bases at J, with 12 bases in the middle. Aged about 6 to 100, donors were systemically healthy Caucasians from Russia.

The chain joins TRBV7-9 to TRBJ2-5; no reliable D call. The sequence derives from a man between 18 and 29 years old in good health. Sequenced input: blood. The CDR3 is CASSIQIPQETQYF. CDR3 nucleotide sequence: TGTGCCAGCAGCATACAAATCCCTCAAGAGACCCAGTACTTC.